This is a list of T cell receptor beta chains from one sample in a study of T-cell reconstitution after alpha-beta-depleted transplantation in children. TCRdb re-derived calls from the PCR reads in MiXCR, one entry per CDR3 protein. Among about 900,000 distinct CDR3 sequences listed, roughly 29% were seen once. This specimen consisted of PBMCs, mostly from graft donor cells, obtained 360 days after TCRalphabeta/CD19-depleted stem cell transplant. The receptors here all came from a boy in the first two years of life who had a stem cell transplant for SCID, so the T cells may come from the graft donor. Each CDR3 is given with its conserved first and last residue. A D gene is named only where the DNA matches it firmly. Part of the rows lack a size; the others show once, few, many or a class for expanded clones.

>TRBV20-1|NA|NA|TRBJ1-5
TGCAGTGCTAGTGTTCGGGGATTGGCAAATCAGCCCCAGCATTTT
CSASVRGLANQPQHF
>TRBV10-3|few|TRBD2|TRBJ2-1
TGTGCCATCTCCCTGGGACTAGCTGACAATGAGCAGTTCTTC
CAISLGLADNEQFF
>TRBV7-2|NA|NA|TRBJ2-5
TGTGCCAGCACCCTCCCGCTGAGGGCGGAGACCCAGTACTTC
CASTLPLRAETQYF
>TRBV7-2|NA|TRBD1|TRBJ2-6
TGTGCCAGCAGCTTAAGGGGACAGGGATCTGGGGCCAACGTCCTGACTTTC
CASSLRGQGSGANVLTF
>TRBV29-1|NA|NA|TRBJ1-1
TGCAGCGTACGGACAGAAAGAATGAACACTGAAGCTTTCTTT
CSVRTERMNTEAFF
>TRBV28|NA|NA|TRBJ2-1
TGTGCCAGCAGAGTTTTGAGGGCGAGCCTGAACAATGAGCAGTTCTTC
CASRVLRASLNNEQFF
>TRBV5-1|NA|NA|TRBJ2-1
TGCGCCAGCAGCTTGGCCTCGGGATCTCGGAATGAGCAGTTCTTC
CASSLASGSRNEQFF
>TRBV9|few|TRBD1|TRBJ1-4
TGTGCCAGCAGCGTGACAGGGGTTCGCGAAAAACTGTTTTTT
CASSVTGVREKLFF
>TRBV12-3/TRBV12-4|few|NA|TRBJ2-5
TGTGCCACCCGAGGAAGGTTGGAGACCCAGTACTTC
CATRGRLETQYF
>TRBV28|many|NA|TRBJ2-3
TGTGCCAGCAGTTTCCAGTGGGGCCCTAGCACAGATACGCAGTATTTT
CASSFQWGPSTDTQYF
>TRBV29-1|NA|TRBD2|TRBJ2-2
TGCAGCGGTAGGACTAGCAACACCGGGGAGCTGTTTTTT
CSGRTSNTGELFF
>TRBV29-1|NA|NA|TRBJ1-2
TGCAGCGTTTTAGCCGCTAACTATGGCTACACCTTC
CSVLAANYGYTF
>TRBV3-1|NA|TRBD1|TRBJ2-5
TGTGCCAGCAGCCTTGGACAGGGGGCGAATTATGAGACCCAGTACTTC
CASSLGQGANYETQYF
>TRBV2|NA|NA|TRBJ2-5
TGTGCCAGCAGTGAAGTGGAAGGGGCGACCCAGTACTTC
CASSEVEGATQYF
>TRBV5-1|NA|NA|TRBJ2-1
TGCGCCAGCAGCAAGCGCGGCGGGGACAACTCCTACAATGAGCAGTTCTTC
CASSKRGGDNSYNEQFF
>TRBV4-3|NA|NA|TRBJ2-7
TGCGCCAGCAGCCGCAACCGGGACTCACGTGGGGAGCAGTACTTC
CASSRNRDSRGEQYF
>TRBV12-3/TRBV12-4|NA|NA|TRBJ1-5
TGTGCCAGCAGTGGGGGTGAAGATCAGCCCCAGCATTTT
CASSGGEDQPQHF
>TRBV20-1|NA|NA|TRBJ2-3
TGCAGTGCGTTAGACAGAACCACAGATACGCAGTATTTT
CSALDRTTDTQYF
>TRBV5-5|few|NA|TRBJ2-7
TGTGCCAGCAGCTTCTTCGGTGAGCAGTACTTC
CASSFFGEQYF
>TRBV4-2|NA|NA|TRBJ1-5
TGTGCCAGCAGCCAAGTCACCGGGAGAGGTCAGCCCCAGCATTTT
CASSQVTGRGQPQHF
>TRBV6-1|NA|TRBD1|TRBJ2-7
TGTGCCAGCAGAATCGGACAGGGGTCCACCTACGAGCAGTACTTC
CASRIGQGSTYEQYF
>TRBV12-3/TRBV12-4|NA|NA|TRBJ2-3
TGTGCCAGCAGACTAGACCGGACTAGCACAGATACGCAGTATTTT
CASRLDRTSTDTQYF
>TRBV20-1|NA|NA|TRBJ1-1
TGCAGTGCTAGACCGTCCCTTGTGAGTACTGAAGCTTTCTTT
CSARPSLVSTEAFF
>TRBV28|NA|NA|TRBJ2-7
TGTGCCAGCAGCACCCATGGCGGTTCTTCTCCGCTTTACGAGCAGTACTTC
CASSTHGGSSPLYEQYF
>TRBV3-1|few|TRBD2|TRBJ2-7
TGTGCCAGCAGCCAAGTCAGCGGGGGGCCGGGAGAGCAGTACTTC
CASSQVSGGPGEQYF
>TRBV29-1|few|NA|TRBJ2-4
TGCAGCGTTGTGAAAGGTCAGGGCAGAAACATTCAGTACTTC
CSVVKGQGRNIQYF
>TRBV4-3|NA|NA|TRBJ2-3
TGCGCCAGCAGCCAAGAAGTCCTAGCAACAGATACGCAGTATTTT
CASSQEVLATDTQYF
>TRBV20-1|few|TRBD1|TRBJ2-7
TGCAGTGCTAGGGTGACAGGGGTCGGGGAGCAGTACTTC
CSARVTGVGEQYF
>TRBV12-3/TRBV12-4|few|TRBD2|TRBJ2-1
TGTGCCAGCAGTGGAAGTACTAGCGGGGTCTACAATGAGCAGTTCTTC
CASSGSTSGVYNEQFF
>TRBV5-1|few|TRBD1|TRBJ2-7
TGCGCCAGCAGCCCAGGGACAGGGGGCAGGTACGAGCAGTACTTC
CASSPGTGGRYEQYF
>TRBV6-5|NA|NA|TRBJ2-3
TGTGCCAGCAGTTACTCGTTAGCTAGCACAGATACGCAGTATTTT
CASSYSLASTDTQYF
>TRBV2|few|NA|TRBJ2-3
TGTGCCAGCAGTGACCAGCCTCTAGGGGCCACAGATACGCAGTATTTT
CASSDQPLGATDTQYF
>TRBV29-1|once|NA|TRBJ2-5
TGCAGCGTTGATGGACTCCGGGGGCCACAAGAGACCCAGTACTTC
CSVDGLRGPQETQYF
>TRBV12-3/TRBV12-4|few|NA|TRBJ2-1
TGTGCCAGCAGTTCGGACACTAACAATGAGCAGTTCTTC
CASSSDTNNEQFF
>TRBV12-3/TRBV12-4|NA|NA|TRBJ1-1
TGTGCCAGCAGAAAGCGGGACACTAACACTGAAGCTTTCTTT
CASRKRDTNTEAFF
>TRBV5-6|NA|NA|TRBJ2-7
TGTGCCAGCAGCTTGAAATCCCGGGAATACGAGCAGTACTTC
CASSLKSREYEQYF
>TRBV29-1|NA|TRBD2|TRBJ2-1
TGCAGCGTTGAATGGGGGTGGGCTAGCGGGGCGAATGAGCAGTTCTTC
CSVEWGWASGANEQFF
>TRBV12-3/TRBV12-4|NA|NA|TRBJ2-1
TGTGCCAGCACCGAGGGGGTCTACAATGAGCAGTTCTTC
CASTEGVYNEQFF
>TRBV29-1|NA|TRBD1|TRBJ1-2
TGCAGCGTTGATAAGGGACAGACCACAAGCTATGGCTACACCTTC
CSVDKGQTTSYGYTF
>TRBV7-8|few|NA|TRBJ2-1
TGTGCCAGCAGCTTAGGAGCTTACCGGGACACTGAGCAGTTCTTC
CASSLGAYRDTEQFF
>TRBV3-1|NA|NA|TRBJ2-5
TGTGCCAGCACCCGACATGCCCAAGAGACCCAGTACTTC
CASTRHAQETQYF